This T cell receptor beta chain was sequenced in a study of a mutant IDH1 vaccine in newly diagnosed glioma. The CDR3 is 14 amino acids. V lost 5 bases, J lost 1 base, and 11 bases lay in between. Germline V gene data show CDR1 as WNHNN and CDR2 as SYGVQD (reference sequence). Time point in this sample: week 11, during vaccination. A single vaccine dose contained 300 ug of mutant IDH1 20-mer peptide, and topical imiquimod was used with it. Regarding this clone: Its antigen is not known.

The method was immunoSEQ multiplex PCR; TCRdb's version includes in-frame clones alone and lacks a portion of them. The sample consists of 50,000 to 65,000 clones, 65% to 85% of them appearing once. This chain connects TRBV10-1 to TRBJ1-1, with D tentatively TRBD1 (5 bases). The source of this sequence is a woman aged 45-59 years with glioma. The sequencing here drew on PBMCs, taken from a glioma patient whose treatment included an IDH1 peptide vaccine. CDR3 nucleotide sequence: TGCGCCAGCAGTAAAGGGCAGGGGAACACTGAAGCTTTCTTT. Its protein is CASSKGQGNTEAFF.